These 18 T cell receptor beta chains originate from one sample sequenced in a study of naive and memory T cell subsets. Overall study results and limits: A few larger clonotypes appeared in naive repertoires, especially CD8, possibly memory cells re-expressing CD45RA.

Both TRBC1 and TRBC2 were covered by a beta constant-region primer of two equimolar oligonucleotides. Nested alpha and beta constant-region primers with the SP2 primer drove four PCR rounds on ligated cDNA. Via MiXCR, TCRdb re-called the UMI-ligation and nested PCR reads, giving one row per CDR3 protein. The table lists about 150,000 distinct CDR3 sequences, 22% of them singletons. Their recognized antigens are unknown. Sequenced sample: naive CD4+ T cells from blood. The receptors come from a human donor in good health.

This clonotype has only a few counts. The CDR3 nucleotides are TGTGCCAGCAGTTTAGTAGGGGGCCTTTCGGGCGCTTTCTTT. Its translation is CASSLVGGLSGAFF. This sequence joins TRBV12-3 or TRBV12-4 and TRBJ1-1; 7 bases fit TRBD1. With V trimmed by 1 base and J by 11 bases, 10 bases remained unmatched. The CDR3 runs to 14 residues.

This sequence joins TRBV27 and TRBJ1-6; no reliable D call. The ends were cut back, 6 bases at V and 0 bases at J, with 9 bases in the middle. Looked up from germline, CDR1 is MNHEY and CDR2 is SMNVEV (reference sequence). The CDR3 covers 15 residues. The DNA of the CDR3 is TGTGCCAGCAGCACCAGGAGCTCCTATAATTCACCCCTCCACTTT. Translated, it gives CASSTRSSYNSPLHF.

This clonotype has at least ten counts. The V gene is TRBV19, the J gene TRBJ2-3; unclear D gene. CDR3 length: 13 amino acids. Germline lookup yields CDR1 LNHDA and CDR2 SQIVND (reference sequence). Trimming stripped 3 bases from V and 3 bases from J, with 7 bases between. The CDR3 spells CASSIYATDTQYF. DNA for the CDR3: TGTGCCAGTAGTATTTATGCGACAGATACGCAGTATTTT.

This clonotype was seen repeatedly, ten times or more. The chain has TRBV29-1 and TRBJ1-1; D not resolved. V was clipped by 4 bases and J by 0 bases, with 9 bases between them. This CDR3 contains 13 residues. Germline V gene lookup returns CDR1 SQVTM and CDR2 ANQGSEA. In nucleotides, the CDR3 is TGCAGCGTTGGTAGCCTTCTGAACACTGAAGCTTTCTTT. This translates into CSVGSLLNTEAFF. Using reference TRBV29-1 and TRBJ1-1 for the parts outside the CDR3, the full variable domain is SAVISQKPSRDICQRGTSLTIQCQVDSQVTMMFWYRQQPGQSLTLIATANQGSEATYESGFVIDKFPISRPNLTFSTLTVSNMSPEDSSIYLCSVGSLLNTEAFFGQGTRLTVV.

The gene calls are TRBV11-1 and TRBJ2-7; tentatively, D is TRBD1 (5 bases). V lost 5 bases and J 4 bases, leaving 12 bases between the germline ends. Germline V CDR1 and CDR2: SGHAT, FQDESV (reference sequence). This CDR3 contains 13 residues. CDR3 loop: CASSLGHSYEQYF. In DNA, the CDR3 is TGTGCCAGCAGCCTTGGACATAGTTACGAGCAGTACTTC. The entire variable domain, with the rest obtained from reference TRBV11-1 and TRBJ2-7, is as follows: EAEVAQSPRYKITEKSQAVAFWCDPISGHATLYWYRQILGQGPELLVQFQDESVVDDSQLPKDRFSAERLKGVDSTLKIQPAELGDSAMYLCASSLGHSYEQYFGPGTRLTVT.

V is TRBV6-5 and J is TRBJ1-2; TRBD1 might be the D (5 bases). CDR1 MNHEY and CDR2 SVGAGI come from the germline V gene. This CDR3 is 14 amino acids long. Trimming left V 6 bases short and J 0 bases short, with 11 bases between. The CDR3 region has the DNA TGTGCCAGCAGGGGAGAAGGGGCTAACTATGGCTACACCTTC. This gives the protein CASRGEGANYGYTF.

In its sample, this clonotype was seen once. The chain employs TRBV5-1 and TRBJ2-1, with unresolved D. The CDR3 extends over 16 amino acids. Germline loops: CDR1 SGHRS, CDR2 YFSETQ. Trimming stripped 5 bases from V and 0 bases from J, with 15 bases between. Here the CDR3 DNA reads TGCGCCAGCAGTATCGGTCTGAGGCCCTCCTACAATGAGCAGTTCTTC. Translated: CASSIGLRPSYNEQFF.

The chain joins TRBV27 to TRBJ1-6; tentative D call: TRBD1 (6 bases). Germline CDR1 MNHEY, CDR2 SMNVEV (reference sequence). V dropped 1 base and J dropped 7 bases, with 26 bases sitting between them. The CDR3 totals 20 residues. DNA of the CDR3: TGTGCCAGCAGTTTATATCCTCCTGGAATTCGGGGGCAGGGGAATTCACCCCTCCACTTT. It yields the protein CASSLYPPGIRGQGNSPLHF.

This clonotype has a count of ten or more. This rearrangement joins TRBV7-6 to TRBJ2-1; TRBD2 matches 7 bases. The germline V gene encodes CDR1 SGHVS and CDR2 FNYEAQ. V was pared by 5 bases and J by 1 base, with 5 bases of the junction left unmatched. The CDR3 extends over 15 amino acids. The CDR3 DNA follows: TGTGCCAGCAGCAGGGGAGGGAATTCCTACAATGAGCAGTTCTTC. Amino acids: CASSRGGNSYNEQFF. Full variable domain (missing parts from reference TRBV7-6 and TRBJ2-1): GAGVSQSPRYKVTKRGQDVALRCDPISGHVSLYWYRQALGQGPEFLTYFNYEAQQDKSGLPNDRFSAERPEGSISTLTIQRTEQRDSAMYRCASSRGGNSYNEQFFGPGTRLTVL.

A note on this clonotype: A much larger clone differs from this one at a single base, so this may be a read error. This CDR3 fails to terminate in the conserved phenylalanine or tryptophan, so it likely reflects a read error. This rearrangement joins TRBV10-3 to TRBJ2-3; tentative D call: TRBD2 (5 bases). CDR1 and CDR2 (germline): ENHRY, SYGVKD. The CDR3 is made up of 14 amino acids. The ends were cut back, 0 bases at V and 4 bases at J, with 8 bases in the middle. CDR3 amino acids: CAISESKGADTQYS. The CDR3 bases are TGTGCCATCAGTGAGTCGAAGGGAGCAGATACGCAGTATTCT.

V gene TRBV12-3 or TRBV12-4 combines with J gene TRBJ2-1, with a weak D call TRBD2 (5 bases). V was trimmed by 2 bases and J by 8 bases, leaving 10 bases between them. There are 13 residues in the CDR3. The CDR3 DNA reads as TGTGCCAGCAGTTTATTTCTGGAGGATGAGCAGTTCTTC. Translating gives CASSLFLEDEQFF.

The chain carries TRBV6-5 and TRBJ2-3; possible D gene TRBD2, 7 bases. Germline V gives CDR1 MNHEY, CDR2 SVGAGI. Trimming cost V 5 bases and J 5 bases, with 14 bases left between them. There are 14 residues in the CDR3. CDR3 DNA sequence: TGTGCCAGCAGTCCTCGGGGAGGGGGAGATACGCAGTATTTT. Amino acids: CASSPRGGGDTQYF.

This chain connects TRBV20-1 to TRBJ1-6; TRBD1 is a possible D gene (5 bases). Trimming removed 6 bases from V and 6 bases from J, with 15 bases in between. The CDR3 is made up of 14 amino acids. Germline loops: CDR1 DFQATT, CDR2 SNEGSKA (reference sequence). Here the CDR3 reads CSATEGRANSPLHF. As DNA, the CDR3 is TGCAGTGCCACAGAAGGCAGGGCTAATTCACCCCTCCACTTT.

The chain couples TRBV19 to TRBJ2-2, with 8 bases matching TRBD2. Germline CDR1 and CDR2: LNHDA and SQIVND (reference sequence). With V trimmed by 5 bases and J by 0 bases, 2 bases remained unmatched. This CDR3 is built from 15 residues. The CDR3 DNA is TGTGCCAGTAGTCCTAGCGGGCCGAACACCGGGGAGCTGTTTTTT. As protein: CASSPSGPNTGELFF.

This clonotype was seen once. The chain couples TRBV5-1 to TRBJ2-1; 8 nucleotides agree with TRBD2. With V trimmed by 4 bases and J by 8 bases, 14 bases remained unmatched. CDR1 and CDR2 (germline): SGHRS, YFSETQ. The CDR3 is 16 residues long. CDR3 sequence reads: CASSLDGTSGFDEQFF. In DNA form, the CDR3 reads TGCGCCAGCAGCCTTGACGGGACTAGTGGATTCGATGAGCAGTTCTTC.

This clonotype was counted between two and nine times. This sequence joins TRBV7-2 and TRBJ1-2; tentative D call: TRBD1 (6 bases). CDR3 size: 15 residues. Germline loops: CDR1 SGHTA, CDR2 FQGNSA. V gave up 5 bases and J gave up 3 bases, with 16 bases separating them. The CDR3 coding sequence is TGTGCCAGCAGCCTCAAATTAAACAGGGACTATGGCTACACCTTC. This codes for CASSLKLNRDYGYTF. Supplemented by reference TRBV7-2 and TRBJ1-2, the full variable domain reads GAGVSQSPSNKVTEKGKDVELRCDPISGHTALYWYRQSLGQGLEFLIYFQGNSAPDKSGLPSDRFSAERTGGSVSTLTIQRTQQEDSAVYLCASSLKLNRDYGYTFGSGTRLTVV.

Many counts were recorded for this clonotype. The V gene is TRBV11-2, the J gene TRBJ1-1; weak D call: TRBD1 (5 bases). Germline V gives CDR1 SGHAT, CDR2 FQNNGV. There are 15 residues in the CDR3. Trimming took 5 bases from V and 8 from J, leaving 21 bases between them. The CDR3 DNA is TGTGCCAGCAGCGGGTTAGTCAGGGTAGAGACGGAAGCTTTCTTT. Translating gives CASSGLVRVETEAFF.

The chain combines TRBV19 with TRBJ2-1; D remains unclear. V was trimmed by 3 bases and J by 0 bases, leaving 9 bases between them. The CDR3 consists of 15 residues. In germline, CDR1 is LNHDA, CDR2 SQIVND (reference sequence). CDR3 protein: CASSILVSSYNEQFF. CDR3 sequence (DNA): TGTGCCAGTAGTATCTTGGTGAGCTCCTACAATGAGCAGTTCTTC.